This is a list of T cell receptor beta chains from one sample in a study of early T cells in non-severe SARS-CoV-2 infection. TCRdb re-called the 5' RACE reads with MiXCR, one entry per CDR3 protein. The sample lists over 70,000 distinct CDR3 sequences; about 14% were seen once. Sample: whole blood, taken at baseline. These receptor sequences come from an adult who was a healthcare worker with PCR-confirmed SARS-CoV-2 infection or an uninfected control (not recorded which). Each CDR3 is given with its conserved first and last residue. The order of the fields is D gene, clone size, J gene, V gene, CDR3 DNA, CDR3 protein. A D gene is named only where the DNA matches it firmly. The size field is filled for only some rows; it gives once, few, many or a size class.

>TRBD1|.|TRBJ1-3|TRBV15
TGTGCCACCAGCAGTCCACCACAGGGGACAAACACCATATATTTT
CATSSPPQGTNTIYF
>TRBD2|.|TRBJ2-7|TRBV18
TGTGCCAGCTCACCATCCCGGGGGGGGAGCCAACCCTACGAGCAGTACTTC
CASSPSRGGSQPYEQYF
>.|many|TRBJ2-7|TRBV6-2/TRBV6-3
TGTGCCAGCAGTTACTTGGGGGCTGGCGAGCAGTACTTC
CASSYLGAGEQYF
>TRBD1|few|TRBJ2-7|TRBV7-3
TGTGCCAGCAGCCGACAGGGGAACTACGAGCAGTACTTC
CASSRQGNYEQYF
>TRBD2|few|TRBJ2-1|TRBV3-1
TGTGCCAGCAGCTCGCTAGCGGGAGGGCTAAATGAGCAGTTCTTC
CASSSLAGGLNEQFF
>.|few|TRBJ2-5|TRBV5-1
TGCGCCAGCAGCTTGGGGGCCCAAGAGACCCAGTACTTC
CASSLGAQETQYF
>TRBD1|many|TRBJ1-3|TRBV5-4
TGTGCCAGCAGCTCTCCGGGACAGGGTGTAAACACCATATATTTT
CASSSPGQGVNTIYF
>TRBD2|.|TRBJ2-1|TRBV12-3/TRBV12-4
TGTGCCAGCAGTCGAGCCAGGACTAGTAGCTCCTACAATGAGCAGTTCTTC
CASSRARTSSSYNEQFF
>TRBD2|few|TRBJ2-2|TRBV24-1
TGTGCCACCAGTGCCGTTGGGGGACTAGCGGGAGGCGGGGAGCTGTTTTTT
CATSAVGGLAGGGELFF
>TRBD2|few|TRBJ2-5|TRBV20-1
TGCAGTGCTAGAGATCAACTAGCGGGAGCGAACGACCAAGAGACCCAGTACTTC
CSARDQLAGANDQETQYF
>.|many|TRBJ1-2|TRBV18
TGTGCCAGCTCAGGCGACAGGAAAGTCTCCCTCTACACCTTC
CASSGDRKVSLYTF
>.|.|TRBJ1-2|TRBV12-5
TGTGCTAGTGGTTTGGACCTGCGGATGAATGGCTACACCTTC
CASGLDLRMNGYTF
>.|few|TRBJ1-4|TRBV11-2
TGTGCCAGCTGCCCTGAACAAAATCATGAAAAACTGTTTTTT
CASCPEQNHEKLFF
>TRBD1|many|TRBJ2-7|TRBV5-6
TGTGCCAGCAGCCCAATGGGACAGGGGGCCCTTCAAGGCTTC
CASSPMGQGALQGF
>.|.|TRBJ2-4|TRBV7-2
TGTGCCAGCAGCTTAAGTCCCCGAGGAAGCGGTAGGGCCAAAAACATTCAGTACTTC
CASSLSPRGSGRAKNIQYF
>TRBD1|few|TRBJ1-2|TRBV28
TGTGCCAGCAGTATGGGACAGTTTATTAACTATGGCTACACCTTC
CASSMGQFINYGYTF
>.|few|TRBJ2-2|TRBV20-1
TGCAGTGCTAGAGATGCGGGGAGTTCGAACACCGGGGAGCTGTTTTTT
CSARDAGSSNTGELFF
>.|many|TRBJ1-2|TRBV21-1
TGTGCCAGCTCCAAGGGGCGCTATGGCTACACCTTC
CASSKGRYGYTF
>TRBD1|many|TRBJ1-2|TRBV2
TGTGCCAGCGACGCGACGGGGACAGCACATGGCTACACCTTC
CASDATGTAHGYTF
>.|few|TRBJ2-3|TRBV9
TGTGCCAGCAGCGTAGTGACGGCAGGTACGCAGTATTTT
CASSVVTAGTQYF
>.|many|TRBJ2-1|TRBV7-2
TGTGCCAGCAGCTTAAATCAGGGGAAGGGTGAGCAGTTCTTC
CASSLNQGKGEQFF
>.|.|TRBJ2-3|TRBV5-4
TGTGCCAGCAGCTCTGACAGCCGTCCCACAGATACGCAGTATTTT
CASSSDSRPTDTQYF
>.|.|TRBJ1-5|TRBV5-5
TGTGCCAGCAGCCCTACAGGGTCCGGGACGAATCAGCCCCAGCATTTT
CASSPTGSGTNQPQHF
>TRBD1|few|TRBJ2-1|TRBV19
TGTGCCAGTAGTATAGTGGGGGACAGCTACAATGAGCAGTTCTTC
CASSIVGDSYNEQFF